This T cell receptor beta chain came from a study of blood T cell repertoires in COVID-19. Study summary: Acute-phase and convalescent COVID-19 samples originated in the United States, Italy and Spain. The cDNA or gDNA used as material had been derived from T cells, B-cell-depleted T cells, or PBMCs.

Followed longitudinally, the Seattle patients had been enrolled during active infection. The CDR3 is made up of 14 amino acids. The trim removed 1 base at V and 6 bases at J, leaving 3 bases unmatched. The germline V gene has CDR1 MDHEN and CDR2 SYDVKM. Source study methods: It was from reference gene primer amplification that nucleated cell counts were estimated. Only in-frame clones appear in the TCRdb table, and some are missing; sequencing was by immunoSEQ multiplex PCR. Clonal size and the V and J genes are those of that table, whereas D and trimming came from the DNA. This sample carries 250,000 to 300,000 clones, roughly nine tenths of them seen once, and the ten largest clones take around 2%.

The chain uses TRBV28 and TRBJ1-5; 7 positions agree with TRBD1. This TCR came from a woman in her twenties or thirties with COVID-19, enrolled during active disease. Sequences were obtained from peripheral blood. The CDR3 bases are TGTGCCAGCAGTTTATCCACAGGGGTTCAGCCCCAGCATTTT. Protein: CASSLSTGVQPQHF.